This TCR beta chain was recorded in a study of T cells after yellow fever vaccination (dated by TCRdb to between 2019 and 2020). With respect to the entire study: Libraries from fractions with low cell numbers were prepared with the SMART-Seq v4 Ultra Low Input RNA kit. To follow T-cell clones before and after primary and booster YFV17D yellow fever vaccination, bulk TCR alpha and beta repertoires were sequenced over time. Two healthy male donors, one aged 18 to 30 and one aged 30 to 39 years, were included in the cohort. Blood was drawn at multiple timepoints before and after primary and secondary immunization, with bulk PBMC replicates and cell subsets isolated. Results and caveats for the whole study, not just this receptor: A small share of clonotypes was detected in both CD4 and CD8 compartments, with the overlap likely arising from convergent recombination. Because only a couple of donors were included in the study, the extent to which the findings can be generalized is limited. Computational filtering was needed because FACS-sorted repertoires could contain abundant contaminating clonotypes from the bulk population. After the booster, most of the clones that had expanded following primary vaccination were detected again (approximately 95% of CD4 and 88% of CD8), which suggests that memory was broadly maintained. The secondary T-cell response was found to be weaker but faster than the primary response, with a peak reached on day 5 rather than on day 15.

These reads were obtained on an Illumina NovaSeq 6000. TCR cDNA was synthesized by 5'RACE template switching, through which a universal primer site and unique molecular identifiers were introduced. Priming for cDNA synthesis came from both the TCR alpha and TCR beta constant segments. Two PCR steps were used to amplify libraries, with sample barcodes and sequencing adapters being added in the second step. Libraries were sequenced on Illumina HiSeq 2500 (2x100 bp) or NovaSeq (2x150 bp). The study's own analysis went as follows. Reads were demultiplexed and collapsed into UMI consensus sequences with MIGEC, and V(D)J alignment was performed with MiXCR. Clonotypes responding to the vaccine were identified with edgeR on replicate PBMC samples, with the criteria of FDR below 0.01 and a log2 fold change above 5 up to day 15. Bulk clonotypes were assigned CD4 or CD8 identity according to which sequenced CD4 or CD8 repertoire held them at higher abundance. In TCRdb, the public reads were trimmed at Q25 with fastp and aligned with MiXCR, with productive beta chains retained. Rows matching on CDR3 protein sequence are summarized as one entry with the most common DNA and genes. The V and J calls shown here were made by TCRdb, not taken from the authors' results. The sample table lists some 290,000 distinct CDR3 sequences, over 8.5% of them with a count of one. The top ten constitute about 3% of the sample.

In its sample, this clonotype was seen a few times. This receptor's antigen is unknown. There are no base qualities to consult, and no much larger clone falls within one base. What this sample's treatment or condition label stands for: live attenuated yellow fever vaccine strain. A standard Ficoll-Paque protocol was used to isolate PBMCs from peripheral blood. Dynabeads CD4 and CD8 positive selection kits were used to isolate CD4 and CD8 T-cell fractions. RNA was extracted with TriZol from bulk PBMCs, CD4 and CD8 fractions, and dextramer-positive and dextramer-negative fractions. Sequenced here: CD4+ T cells sorted from PBMCs, sampled 45 days after the yellow fever booster vaccination. This clonotype was obtained from a man younger than 35 who received the YFV17D yellow fever vaccine.

For the CDR3, the sequence is CASRGTRYNEQFF. The DNA sequence follows: TGTGCCAGCAGGGGGACAAGGTACAATGAGCAGTTCTTC. Recombination connected TRBV27 to TRBJ2-1; possibly the D gene is TRBD1, per 6 matching bases. From the germline V gene (reference sequence), CDR1 is MNHEY and CDR2 is SMNVEV. Trimming at the junction amounts to 6 bases on V and 4 bases on J, and the germline ends lie 10 bases apart. Inclusive of the bounding cysteine and phenylalanine, the CDR3 is 13 residues long. Of all the DNA, just the CDR3 is kept, 39 bases in frame from base 1.